This T cell receptor (beta chain) was sequenced in a study of shared clonotypes between healthy human individuals. Study-wide findings and caveats: The represented genetic and exposure-history diversity was limited by the small number of donors. Shared clonotypes across all four donors exceeded non-shared ones in generation probability. Sequencing of the sorted subsets was shown by rarefaction to be incomplete despite large depth.

A remark on this clone: Antigen: not known.

The data were produced by immunoSEQ multiplex PCR, yet TCRdb's version contains in-frame clones alone and is incomplete. The sample records about 2.4 million clones, over 85% being singletons. This CDR3 region has 12 residues. The chain combines TRBV21-1 with TRBJ2-7. TRBV21-1 is a recognized pseudogene. The sample taken for sequencing was naive CD4+ T cells sorted from blood. Indicated subset: CD45RA+ positively selected. The clonotype was recovered from a man aged 18 to 29 in good health. The CDR3 is CASSKARRRQYF. For the CDR3, the DNA is TGTGCCAGCAGCAAAGCGCGTAGACGGCAGTACTTC.